This entry is about one TCR beta chain. What it binds is unknown. This specimen comes from a study of a mutant IDH1 vaccine in newly diagnosed glioma. Study as a whole: Patients in the study were vaccinated eight times, receiving shots in weeks 1, 3, 5, 7, 11, 15, 19 and 23. Following radiotherapy alone, or alongside temozolomide cycles, vaccination was started after an interval of 4-6 weeks. Treated individuals were roughly 62% male and around 40% female, averaging 40.4 years of age. Study-wide findings and caveats: The occurrence of vaccine-induced immune responses was seen in over 85% of patients.

The protocol was immunoSEQ multiplex PCR, while the TCRdb copy is restricted to in-frame clones and leaves out a portion. The sample has about 58,000 clones; roughly four fifths are singletons. J lost 3 bases, V lost 5 bases, and 10 bases had no gene match. The length of the CDR3 is 16 residues. Germline CDR1 and CDR2: GTSNPN and SVGIG (reference sequence). Stated time point: week 5, during vaccination. One vaccine dose held 300 ug of mutant IDH1 20-mer peptide and came with topical imiquimod. Here the sequenced sample was PBMCs, taken from a glioma patient whose treatment included an IDH1 peptide vaccine. The sequence derives from a woman between 50 and 59 years old with glioma. V is TRBV30 and J is TRBJ2-3, with 11 bases lining up with TRBD2. The CDR3 region is CAWELAGGAQTDTQYF. The CDR3 nucleotides are TGTGCCTGGGAGTTAGCGGGGGGGGCCCAAACAGATACGCAGTATTTT.